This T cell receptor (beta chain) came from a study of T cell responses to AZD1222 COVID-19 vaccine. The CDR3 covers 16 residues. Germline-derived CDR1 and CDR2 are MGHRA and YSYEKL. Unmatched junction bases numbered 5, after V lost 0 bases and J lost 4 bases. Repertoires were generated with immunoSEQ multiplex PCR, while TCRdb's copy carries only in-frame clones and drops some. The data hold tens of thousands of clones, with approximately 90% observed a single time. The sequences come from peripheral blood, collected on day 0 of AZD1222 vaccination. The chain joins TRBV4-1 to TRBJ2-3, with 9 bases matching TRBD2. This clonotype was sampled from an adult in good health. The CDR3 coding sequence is TGCGCCAGCAGCCAAGATATGACTAGCGGTGCAGATACGCAGTATTTT. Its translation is CASSQDMTSGADTQYF.